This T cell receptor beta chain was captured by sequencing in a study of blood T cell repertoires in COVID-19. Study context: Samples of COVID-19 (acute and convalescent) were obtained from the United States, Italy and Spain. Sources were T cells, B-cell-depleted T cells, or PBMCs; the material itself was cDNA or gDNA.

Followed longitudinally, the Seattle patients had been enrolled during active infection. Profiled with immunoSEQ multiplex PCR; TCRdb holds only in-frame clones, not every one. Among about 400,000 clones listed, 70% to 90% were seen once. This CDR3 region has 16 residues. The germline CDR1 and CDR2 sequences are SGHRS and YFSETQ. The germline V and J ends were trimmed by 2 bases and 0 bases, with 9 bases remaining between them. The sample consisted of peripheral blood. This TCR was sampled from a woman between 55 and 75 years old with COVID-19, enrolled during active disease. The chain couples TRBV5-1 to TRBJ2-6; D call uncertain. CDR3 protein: CASSFISSSGANVLTF. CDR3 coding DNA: TGCGCCAGCAGCTTTATATCTAGCTCTGGGGCCAACGTCCTGACTTTC.